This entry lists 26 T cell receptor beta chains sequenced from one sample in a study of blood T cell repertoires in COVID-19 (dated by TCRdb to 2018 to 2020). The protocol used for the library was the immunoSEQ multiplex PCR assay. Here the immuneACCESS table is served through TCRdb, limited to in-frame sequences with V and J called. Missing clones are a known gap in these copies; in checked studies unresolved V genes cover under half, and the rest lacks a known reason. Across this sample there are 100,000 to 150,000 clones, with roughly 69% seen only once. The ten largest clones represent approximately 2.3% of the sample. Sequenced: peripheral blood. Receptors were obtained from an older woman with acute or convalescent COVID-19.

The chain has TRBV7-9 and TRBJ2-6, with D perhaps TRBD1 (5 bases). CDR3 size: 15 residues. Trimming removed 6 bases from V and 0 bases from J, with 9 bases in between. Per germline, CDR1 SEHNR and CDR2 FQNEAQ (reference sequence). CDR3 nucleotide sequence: TGTGCCAGCAGTTTGGACACCTCTGGGGCCAACGTCCTGACTTTC. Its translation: CASSLDTSGANVLTF.

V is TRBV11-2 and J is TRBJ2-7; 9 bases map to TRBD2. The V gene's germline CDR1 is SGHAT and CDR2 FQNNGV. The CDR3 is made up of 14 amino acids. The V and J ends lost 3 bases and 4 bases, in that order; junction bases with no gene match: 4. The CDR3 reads CASSLASGVYEQYF. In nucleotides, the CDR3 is TGTGCCAGCAGCTTGGCTAGCGGGGTGTACGAGCAGTACTTC.

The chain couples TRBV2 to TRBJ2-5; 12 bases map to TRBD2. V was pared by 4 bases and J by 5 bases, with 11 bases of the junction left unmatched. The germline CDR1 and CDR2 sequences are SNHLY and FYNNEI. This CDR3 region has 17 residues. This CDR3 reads CASSGRETSGGLETQYF. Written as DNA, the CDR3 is TGTGCCAGCAGTGGTAGGGAGACTAGCGGGGGACTGGAGACCCAGTACTTC.

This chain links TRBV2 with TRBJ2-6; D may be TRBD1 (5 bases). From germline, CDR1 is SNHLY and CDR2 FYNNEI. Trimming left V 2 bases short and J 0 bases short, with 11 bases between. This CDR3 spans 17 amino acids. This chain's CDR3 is CASSELTVNSGANVLTF. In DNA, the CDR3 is TGTGCCAGCAGTGAATTGACAGTAAACTCTGGGGCCAACGTCCTGACTTTC. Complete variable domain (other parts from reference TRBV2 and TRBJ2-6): EPEVTQTPSHQVTQMGQEVILRCVPISNHLYFYWYRQILGQKVEFLVSFYNNEISEKSEIFDDQFSVERPDGSNFTLKIRSTKLEDSAMYFCASSELTVNSGANVLTFGAGSRLTVL.

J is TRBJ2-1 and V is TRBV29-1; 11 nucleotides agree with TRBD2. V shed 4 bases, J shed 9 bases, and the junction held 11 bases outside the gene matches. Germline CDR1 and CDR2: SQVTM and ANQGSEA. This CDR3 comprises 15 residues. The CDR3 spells CSVGTSGGNYGEQFF. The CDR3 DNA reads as TGCAGCGTTGGAACTAGCGGGGGAAATTATGGTGAGCAGTTCTTC.

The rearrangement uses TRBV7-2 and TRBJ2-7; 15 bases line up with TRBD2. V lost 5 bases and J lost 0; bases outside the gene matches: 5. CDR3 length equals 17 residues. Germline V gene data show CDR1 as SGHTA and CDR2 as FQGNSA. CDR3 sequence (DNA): TGTGCCAGCAGCCGGACTAGCGGGGGGGGTAGCTCCTACGAGCAGTACTTC. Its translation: CASSRTSGGGSSYEQYF. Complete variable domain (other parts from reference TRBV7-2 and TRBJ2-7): GAGVSQSPSNKVTEKGKDVELRCDPISGHTALYWYRQSLGQGLEFLIYFQGNSAPDKSGLPSDRFSAERTGGSVSTLTIQRTQQEDSAVYLCASSRTSGGGSSYEQYFGPGTRLTVT.

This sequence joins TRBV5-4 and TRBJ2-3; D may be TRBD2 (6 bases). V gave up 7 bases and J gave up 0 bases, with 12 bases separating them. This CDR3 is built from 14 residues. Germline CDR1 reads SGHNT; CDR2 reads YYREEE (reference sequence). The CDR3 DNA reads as TGTGCCAGCGGCCAGGAGGGGAGCACAGATACGCAGTATTTT. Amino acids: CASGQEGSTDTQYF.

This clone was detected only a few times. CDR3 coding DNA: TGTGCCAGCAGCGTAGGCGAGGAAGGAGCACCCCTCCACTTT. It yields the protein CASSVGEEGAPLHF. The J gene is TRBJ1-6, the V gene TRBV9; D is uncertain. CDR1 is SGDLS and CDR2 is YYNGEE in the germline V gene. V gave up 0 bases and J gave up 11 bases, with 12 bases separating them. The length of the CDR3 is 14 residues.

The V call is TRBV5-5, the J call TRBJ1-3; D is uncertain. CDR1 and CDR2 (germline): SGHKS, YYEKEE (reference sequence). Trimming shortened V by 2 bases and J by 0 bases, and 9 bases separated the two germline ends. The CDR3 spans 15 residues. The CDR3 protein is CASSLGGSSGNTIYF. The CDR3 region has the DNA TGTGCCAGCAGCTTAGGCGGGAGCTCTGGAAACACCATATATTTT.

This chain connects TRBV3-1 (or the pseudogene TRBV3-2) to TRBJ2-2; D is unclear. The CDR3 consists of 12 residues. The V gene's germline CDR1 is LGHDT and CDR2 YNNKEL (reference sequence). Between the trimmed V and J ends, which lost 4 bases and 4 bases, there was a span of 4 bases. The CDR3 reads CASSLLTGELFF. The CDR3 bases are TGTGCCAGCAGCCTTCTCACCGGGGAGCTGTTTTTT.

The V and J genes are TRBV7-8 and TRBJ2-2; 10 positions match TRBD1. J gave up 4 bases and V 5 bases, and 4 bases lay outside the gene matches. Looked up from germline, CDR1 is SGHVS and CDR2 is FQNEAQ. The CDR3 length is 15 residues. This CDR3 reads CASSPRQGATGELFF. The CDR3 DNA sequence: TGTGCCAGCAGCCCGCGACAGGGGGCCACCGGGGAGCTGTTTTTT. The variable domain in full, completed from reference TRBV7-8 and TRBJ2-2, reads GAGVSQSPRYKVAKRGQDVALRCDPISGHVSLFWYQQALGQGPEFLTYFQNEAQLDKSGLPSDRFFAERPEGSVSTLKIQRTQQEDSAVYLCASSPRQGATGELFFGEGSRLTVL.

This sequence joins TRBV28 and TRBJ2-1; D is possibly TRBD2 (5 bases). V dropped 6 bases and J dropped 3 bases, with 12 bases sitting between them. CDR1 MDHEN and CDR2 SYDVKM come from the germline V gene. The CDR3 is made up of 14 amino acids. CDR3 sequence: CASSYYRDYNEQFF. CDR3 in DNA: TGTGCCAGCAGCTATTACCGGGACTACAATGAGCAGTTCTTC.

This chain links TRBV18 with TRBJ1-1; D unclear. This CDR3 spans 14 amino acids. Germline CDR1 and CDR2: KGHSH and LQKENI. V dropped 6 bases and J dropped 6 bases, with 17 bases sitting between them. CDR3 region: CASSSFPTDPEAFF. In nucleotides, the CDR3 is TGTGCCAGCTCGTCATTTCCCACAGATCCTGAAGCTTTCTTT.

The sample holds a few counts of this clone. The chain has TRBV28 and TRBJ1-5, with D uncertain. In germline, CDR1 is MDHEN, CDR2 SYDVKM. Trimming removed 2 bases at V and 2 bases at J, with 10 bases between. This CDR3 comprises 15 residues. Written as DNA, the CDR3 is TGTGCCAGCAGTTTACGGGTAATCGGCAATCAGCCCCAGCATTTT. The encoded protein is CASSLRVIGNQPQHF.

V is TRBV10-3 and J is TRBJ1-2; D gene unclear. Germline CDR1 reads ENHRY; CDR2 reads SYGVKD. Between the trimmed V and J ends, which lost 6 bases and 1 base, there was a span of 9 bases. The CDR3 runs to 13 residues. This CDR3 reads CAIRDGINYGYTF. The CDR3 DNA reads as TGTGCCATCAGGGACGGGATTAACTATGGCTACACCTTC.

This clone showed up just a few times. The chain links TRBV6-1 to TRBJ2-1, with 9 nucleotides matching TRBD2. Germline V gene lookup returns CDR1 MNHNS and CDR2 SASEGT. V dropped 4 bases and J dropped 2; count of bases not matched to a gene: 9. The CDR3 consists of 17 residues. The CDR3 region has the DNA TGTGCCAGCAGTGGCGGGGGGGCTCAGGTAACCTACAATGAGCAGTTCTTC. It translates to CASSGGGAQVTYNEQFF.

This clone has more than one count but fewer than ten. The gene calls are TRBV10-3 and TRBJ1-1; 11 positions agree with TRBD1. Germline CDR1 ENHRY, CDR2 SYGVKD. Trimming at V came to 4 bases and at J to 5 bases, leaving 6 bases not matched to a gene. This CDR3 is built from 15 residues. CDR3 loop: CAISGGQGAVTEAFF. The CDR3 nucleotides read TGTGCCATCAGTGGAGGACAGGGGGCTGTTACTGAAGCTTTCTTT.

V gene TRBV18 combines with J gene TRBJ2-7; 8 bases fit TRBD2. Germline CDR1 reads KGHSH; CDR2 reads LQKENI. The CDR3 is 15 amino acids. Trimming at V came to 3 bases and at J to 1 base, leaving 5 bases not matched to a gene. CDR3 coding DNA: TGTGCCAGCTCACCTCGTCAGCGGGAGTCCTACGAGCAGTACTTC. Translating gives CASSPRQRESYEQYF.

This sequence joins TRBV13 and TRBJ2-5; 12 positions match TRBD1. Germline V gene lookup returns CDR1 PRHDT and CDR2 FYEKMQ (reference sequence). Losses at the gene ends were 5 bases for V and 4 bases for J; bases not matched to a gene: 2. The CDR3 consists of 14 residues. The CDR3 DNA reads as TGTGCCAGCAGCGGGACAGGGGGCCCAGAGACCCAGTACTTC. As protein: CASSGTGGPETQYF.

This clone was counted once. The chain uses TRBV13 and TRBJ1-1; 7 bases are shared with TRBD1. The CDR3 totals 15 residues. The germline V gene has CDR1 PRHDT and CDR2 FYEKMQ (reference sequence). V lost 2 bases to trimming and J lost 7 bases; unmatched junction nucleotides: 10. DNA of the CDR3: TGTGCCAGCAGCTTACCCGGGACAGTCTTTGGTGAAGCTTTCTTT. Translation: CASSLPGTVFGEAFF.

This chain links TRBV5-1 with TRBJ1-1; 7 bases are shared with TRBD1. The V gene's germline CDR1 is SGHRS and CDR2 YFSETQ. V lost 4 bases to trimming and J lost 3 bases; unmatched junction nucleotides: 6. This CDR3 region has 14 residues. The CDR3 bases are TGCGCCAGCAGCATCCAGGGGGAGTACACTGAAGCTTTCTTT. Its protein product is CASSIQGEYTEAFF.

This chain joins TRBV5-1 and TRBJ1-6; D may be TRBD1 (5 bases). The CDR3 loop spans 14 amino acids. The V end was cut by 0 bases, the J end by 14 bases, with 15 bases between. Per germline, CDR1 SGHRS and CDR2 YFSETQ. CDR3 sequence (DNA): TGCGCCAGCAGCTTGGGGGACTTGCCCTTAGCCCTCCACTTT. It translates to CASSLGDLPLALHF.

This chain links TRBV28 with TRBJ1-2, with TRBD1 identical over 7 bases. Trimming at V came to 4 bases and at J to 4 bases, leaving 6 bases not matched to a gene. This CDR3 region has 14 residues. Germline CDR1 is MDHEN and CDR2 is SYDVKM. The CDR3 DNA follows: TGTGCCAGCAGTTCAAACAGGGGCTCCTATGGCTACACCTTC. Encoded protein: CASSSNRGSYGYTF.

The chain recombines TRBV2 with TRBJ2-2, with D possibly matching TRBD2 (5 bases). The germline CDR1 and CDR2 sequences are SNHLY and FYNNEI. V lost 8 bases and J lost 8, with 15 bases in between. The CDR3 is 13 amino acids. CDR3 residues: CASLLRSGGELFF. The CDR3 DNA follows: TGTGCCAGCCTCCTCAGGTCGGGGGGGGAGCTGTTTTTT.

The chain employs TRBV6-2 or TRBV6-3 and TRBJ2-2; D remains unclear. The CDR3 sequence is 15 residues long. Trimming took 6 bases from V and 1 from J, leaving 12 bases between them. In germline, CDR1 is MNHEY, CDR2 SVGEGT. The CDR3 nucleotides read TGTGCCAGCAGCGTACGACCAGGGAACACCGGGGAGCTGTTTTTT. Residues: CASSVRPGNTGELFF.

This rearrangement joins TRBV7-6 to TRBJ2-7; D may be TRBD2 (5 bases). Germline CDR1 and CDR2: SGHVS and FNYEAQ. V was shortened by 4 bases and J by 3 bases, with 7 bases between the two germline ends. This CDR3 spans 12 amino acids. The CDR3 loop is CASSSRGYEQYF. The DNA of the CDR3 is TGTGCCAGCAGCTCCCGGGGCTACGAGCAGTACTTC.